This T cell receptor beta chain emerged from a study of T cells in Graves' hyperthyroidism and ophthalmopathy. Study-wide findings and caveats: Clonotypes that were expanded in thyroid above 0.001 mostly appeared in blood too. Progression to ophthalmopathy was predicted a median of 6.5 months early.

Germline V gene data show CDR1 as SGHNT and CDR2 as YYREEE (reference sequence). V shed 3 bases and J shed 0 bases, with 10 bases lying between them. This CDR3 has 15 amino acids. Authors of the study amplified TCR beta CDR3 regions from RNA transcripts. In the first-round RT-PCR of the TCR CDR3, the HTBI primer set was used. A single record per CDR3 protein comes from TCRdb applying MiXCR to the multiplex PCR reads. The table includes 650,000 to 850,000 distinct CDR3 sequences, roughly a sixth detected once. This clonotype showed up just once. Its specificity is unknown. This sequence joins TRBV5-4 and TRBJ2-1; a weak D match, TRBD2 (6 bases). Input material: blood. This TCR was sampled from a woman between 45 and 65 years old with Graves' hyperthyroidism that later progressed to Graves' ophthalmopathy. The CDR3 reads CASSSAGISYNEQFF. Here the CDR3 DNA reads TGTGCCAGCAGCTCGGCGGGGATCTCCTACAATGAGCAGTTCTTC.